Below, 4 T cell receptor beta chains from the same sample are listed, as sequenced in a study of identical twins. One entry per CDR3 protein results from TCRdb running MiXCR on the 5' RACE reads. Of about 430,000 distinct CDR3 sequences in the sample, roughly 18% are singletons; the top ten hold more than 10%. The sample comprised naive T cells sorted from blood. The receptors originated from a man aged 45-60 years in good health.

This clonotype appeared many times. The V gene is TRBV20-1, the J gene TRBJ1-1; no reliable D call. CDR3 length equals 14 residues. Germline assignment: CDR1 DFQATT and CDR2 SNEGSKA (reference sequence). The germline V and J ends were trimmed by 3 bases and 4 bases, with 15 bases remaining between them. DNA for the CDR3: TGCAGTGCTAGTCGGAGCGGCGGGCGCACTGAAGCTTTCTTT. Residues: CSASRSGGRTEAFF.

This clonotype has only a few counts. The genes are TRBV5-1 and TRBJ2-7; D is ambiguous. CDR1 and CDR2 (germline): SGHRS, YFSETQ. V was cut by 4 bases and J by 3 bases, with 11 bases left in between. The CDR3 is 13 residues long. CDR3 region: CASSLLDNYEQYF. The CDR3 region has the DNA TGCGCCAGCAGCCTTCTAGATAACTACGAGCAGTACTTC.

The chain carries TRBV18 and TRBJ2-5, with D uncertain. CDR1 and CDR2 from the germline V gene are KGHSH and LQKENI. Trimming cost V 0 bases and J 4 bases, with 6 bases left between them. The CDR3 covers 13 residues. CDR3 nucleotides: TGTGCCAGCTCACCACCCGCACCAGAGACCCAGTACTTC. Amino acid sequence: CASSPPAPETQYF.

The J gene is TRBJ2-5, the V gene TRBV5-1; 10 nucleotides line up with TRBD2. Unmatched junction bases numbered 12, after V lost 1 base and J lost 9 bases. CDR3 length: 16 residues. Germline CDR1 reads SGHRS; CDR2 reads YFSETQ. As DNA, the CDR3 is TGCGCCAGCAGCTTGAGTAGCGGGGGGCCCCAAAGGGCCCAGTACTTC. This sequence encodes CASSLSSGGPQRAQYF. Full variable domain (rest looked up from reference TRBV5-1 and TRBJ2-5): KAGVTQTPRYLIKTRGQQVTLSCSPISGHRSVSWYQQTPGQGLQFLFEYFSETQRNKGNFPGRFSGRQFSNSRSEMNVSTLELGDSALYLCASSLSSGGPQRAQYFGPGTRLLVL.